Below, 2 T cell receptor beta chains from the same sample are listed, as sequenced in a study of blood T cells in healthy people across ages. PCR was performed a second time for about 7 to 11 cycles using a sample-barcoded 5' primer and a J-beta primer mix. Via MiXCR, TCRdb re-called the 5' RACE reads, giving one row per CDR3 protein. The table lists some 1,500,000 distinct CDR3 sequences, approximately 39% of them singletons, with approximately 4.1% in the top ten. Material: blood. These receptors all come from a woman aged 18-29 years in good health.

J is TRBJ2-6 and V is TRBV25-1; D ambiguous. The V end was cut by 3 bases, the J end by 5 bases, with 14 bases between. In germline, CDR1 is MGHDK, CDR2 SYGVNS. This CDR3 comprises 16 residues. The CDR3: CASSDGPFKRANVLTF. The CDR3 DNA follows: TGTGCCAGCAGTGACGGTCCGTTCAAACGGGCCAACGTCCTGACTTTC.

The chain has TRBV20-1 and TRBJ1-2, with D unclear. This CDR3 contains 11 residues. The germline V gene has CDR1 DFQATT and CDR2 SNEGSKA (reference sequence). V lost 7 bases to trimming and J lost 3 bases, with 9 bases between them. The CDR3 loop is CSVPWDYGYTF. The DNA for the CDR3 is TGCAGTGTCCCATGGGACTATGGCTACACCTTC.